The 21 T cell receptor beta chains below come from one sample, sequenced in a study of T cell repertoires in ileal Crohn's disease. Here immunoSEQ multiplex PCR was the method, and the copy in TCRdb shows in-frame clones only, minus some. Of 13,000 or so clones in the sample, 87% were seen once. The sequencing input was ileal tissue. The source of these receptors is an adult with Crohn's disease.

The chain is built from TRBV30 and TRBJ2-7; D remains unclear. Germline loops: CDR1 GTSNPN, CDR2 SVGIG (reference sequence). The CDR3 length is 12 residues. V was shortened by 0 bases and J by 1 base, with 4 bases between the two germline ends. The CDR3 bases are TGTGCCTGGAGTGTACAGTCCTACGAGCAGTACTTC. This gives the protein CAWSVQSYEQYF.

The gene calls are TRBV30 and TRBJ2-7; maybe TRBD1 (5 bases). Trimming cost V 4 bases and J 4 bases, with 8 bases left between them. CDR1 is GTSNPN, CDR2 SVGIG, per germline (reference sequence). This CDR3 spans 11 amino acids. CDR3 residues: CAWIQGYEQYF. CDR3 in DNA: TGTGCCTGGATTCAGGGTTACGAGCAGTACTTC.

This clone was seen only once. This chain links TRBV5-5 with TRBJ1-2; the D gene is possibly TRBD1 (5 bases). The CDR3 contains 14 residues. V was cut by 4 bases and J by 5 bases, with 15 bases left in between. Germline V lookup: CDR1 SGHKS, CDR2 YYEKEE (reference sequence). The CDR3 is CASSPPGLDYGYTF. Here the CDR3 DNA reads TGTGCCAGCAGCCCTCCAGGGTTAGATTATGGCTACACCTTC.

V and J are TRBV6-1 and TRBJ2-7; D possibly corresponds to TRBD2 (5 bases). This CDR3 has 16 residues. V was pared by 4 bases and J by 0 bases, with 16 bases between. Germline lookup yields CDR1 MNHNS and CDR2 SASEGT. CDR3 DNA sequence: TGTGCCAGCAGTGGCGAACGGCGGGTACTCTCCTACGAGCAGTACTTC. Translated, it gives CASSGERRVLSYEQYF.

The V call is TRBV7-9, the J call TRBJ1-1, with D uncertain. The germline CDR1 and CDR2 sequences are SEHNR and FQNEAQ (reference sequence). The CDR3 consists of 13 residues. With 3 bases removed from V and 4 bases from J, the gap between germline ends came to 9 bases. Here the CDR3 DNA reads TGTGCCAGCAGCTTTCGGGGAGGCACTGAAGCTTTCTTT. Translated: CASSFRGGTEAFF. Supplemented by reference TRBV7-9 and TRBJ1-1, the full variable domain reads DTGVSQNPRHKITKRGQNVTFRCDPISEHNRLYWYRQTLGQGPEFLTYFQNEAQLEKSRLLSDRFSAERPKGSFSTLEIQRTEQGDSAMYLCASSFRGGTEAFFGQGTRLTVV.

This chain joins TRBV4-3 and TRBJ2-3, with TRBD1 identical over 9 bases. The V gene end was trimmed by 4 bases and the J gene end by 4 bases; junction bases not matched to a gene: 6. The CDR3 covers 15 residues. The germline CDR1 and CDR2 sequences are LGHNA and YSLEER. The chain's CDR3 is CASSLAGQGADTQYF. The DNA for the CDR3 is TGCGCCAGCAGCCTCGCGGGACAGGGTGCAGATACGCAGTATTTT.

This chain connects TRBV28 to TRBJ2-3; 13 bases align to TRBD2. V gave up 5 bases and J gave up 1 base; unmatched junction bases: 6. The CDR3 extends over 17 amino acids. Germline CDR1 MDHEN, CDR2 SYDVKM. The CDR3 sequence: CASSRTSGSGGTDTQYF. For the CDR3, the DNA is TGTGCCAGCAGTCGGACTAGCGGGAGTGGAGGCACAGATACGCAGTATTTT.

This clone has just one count. The chain is built from TRBV7-9 and TRBJ1-2, with 9 bases fitting TRBD1. The CDR3 consists of 15 residues. Germline-derived CDR1 and CDR2 are SEHNR and FQNEAQ (reference sequence). The ends lost 5 bases at V and 3 bases at J; junction bases unmatched: 7. CDR3: CASSAGTGTDYGYTF. The CDR3 DNA sequence: TGTGCCAGCAGCGCCGGGACAGGGACGGACTATGGCTACACCTTC.

V gene TRBV19 combines with J gene TRBJ2-5, with TRBD2 matching 11 bases. The CDR3 loop spans 16 amino acids. In germline, CDR1 is LNHDA, CDR2 SQIVND (reference sequence). V was clipped by 3 bases and J by 2 bases; unmatched bases: 5. The CDR3 bases are TGTGCCAGTAGTATTGGGGGACTAGCGGCACAAGAGACCCAGTACTTC. It yields the protein CASSIGGLAAQETQYF.

The CDR3 sequence is CASSLWTDTEAFF. The CDR3 nucleotides are TGTGCCAGCAGCTTATGGACAGACACTGAAGCTTTCTTT. The rearrangement joins TRBV11-3 to TRBJ1-1, with a tentative D call TRBD1 (6 bases). Germline V lookup: CDR1 SGHNT, CDR2 YENEEA. This CDR3 spans 13 amino acids. Trimming cost V 2 bases and J 3 bases, with 7 bases left between them.

This sequence joins TRBV11-1 and TRBJ2-5; D ambiguous. The CDR3 totals 15 residues. Germline CDR1 reads SGHAT; CDR2 reads FQDESV (reference sequence). Trimming shortened V by 5 bases and J by 2 bases, and 15 bases separated the two germline ends. The CDR3 spells CASSRNPSGQETQYF. Here the CDR3 DNA reads TGTGCCAGCAGCCGTAACCCATCAGGTCAAGAGACCCAGTACTTC.

The chain employs TRBV10-3 and TRBJ1-1, with TRBD1 matching over 7 bases. Germline-derived CDR1 and CDR2 are ENHRY and SYGVKD. Trimming at V came to 10 bases and at J to 6 bases, leaving 8 bases not matched to a gene. The CDR3 is 12 residues long. In DNA form, the CDR3 reads TGTGCCAGCGGGACAGCCGCCCCTGAAGCTTTCTTT. It codes for CASGTAAPEAFF.

This chain links TRBV29-1 with TRBJ1-1, with TRBD1 identical over 9 bases. The CDR3 runs 13 residues. The junction had 7 bases not matched to a gene; V was cut back by 7 bases and J by 4 bases. Germline CDR1 reads SQVTM; CDR2 reads ANQGSEA. For the CDR3, the DNA is TGCAGCGCCACAGGGGGCTCGTTCACTGAAGCTTTCTTT. Its translation: CSATGGSFTEAFF. The variable domain in full, with the rest retrieved from reference TRBV29-1 and TRBJ1-1, is SAVISQKPSRDICQRGTSLTIQCQVDSQVTMMFWYRQQPGQSLTLIATANQGSEATYESGFVIDKFPISRPNLTFSTLTVSNMSPEDSSIYLCSATGGSFTEAFFGQGTRLTVV.

The rearrangement joins TRBV6-5 to TRBJ1-2, with 10 bases that match TRBD1. J gave up 4 bases and V 0 bases, and 2 bases lay outside the gene matches. This CDR3 is built from 15 residues. Per the germline V gene, CDR1 is MNHEY and CDR2 is SVGAGI. Written as DNA, the CDR3 is TGTGCCAGCAGTTACTCGACAGGGGGCGTCTATGGCTACACCTTC. Translating gives CASSYSTGGVYGYTF.

The rearrangement links TRBV11-3 to TRBJ1-1; TRBD1 might be the D (5 bases). The germline V gene encodes CDR1 SGHNT and CDR2 YENEEA. The CDR3 consists of 14 residues. V was shortened by 8 bases and J by 2 bases, with 15 bases between the two germline ends. CDR3 bases: TGTGCCAGCTCGAGCAAGGGGCAAAACACTGAAGCTTTCTTT. It codes for CASSSKGQNTEAFF.

The chain has TRBV30 and TRBJ1-3, with 9 nucleotides matching TRBD1. This CDR3 comprises 14 residues. Looked up from germline, CDR1 is GTSNPN and CDR2 is SVGIG (reference sequence). The J segment lost 7 bases and the V segment lost 2 bases, leaving 6 bases of the junction unmatched. CDR3 bases: TGTGCCTGGAGTTCGGGGACAGGGAGTAACACCATATATTTT. Translated, it gives CAWSSGTGSNTIYF.

V usage is TRBV20-1 and J usage is TRBJ2-3; 7 bases are a match to TRBD2. V was pared by 6 bases and J by 4 bases, with 1 base of the junction left unmatched. The CDR3 is 11 amino acids. The germline gives CDR1 DFQATT, CDR2 SNEGSKA (reference sequence). In nucleotides, the CDR3 is TGCAGTGCGCTAGCGGCAGATACGCAGTATTTT. Translation gives CSALAADTQYF.

Only one count was recorded for this clone. V gene TRBV29-1 combines with J gene TRBJ2-7, with 7 bases aligning to TRBD2. Trimming cost V 6 bases and J 1 base; bases outside gene matches: 6. The CDR3 runs 13 residues. Germline CDR1 SQVTM, CDR2 ANQGSEA. CDR3 in amino acids: CSVAGGDSYEQYF. The CDR3, as DNA: TGCAGCGTCGCTGGGGGGGATTCCTACGAGCAGTACTTC.

The chain carries TRBV4-2 and TRBJ2-1, with TRBD2 identical over 14 bases. The CDR3 covers 17 residues. The germline V gene encodes CDR1 LGHNA and CDR2 YNFKEQ. The V segment lost 1 base and the J segment 9 bases; nucleotides outside the gene matches: 8. CDR3 DNA sequence: TGTGCCAGCAGCCAAGGAAGGGGACTAGCGGGAGAAGGTGAGCAGTTCTTC. Amino acids: CASSQGRGLAGEGEQFF.

The chain combines TRBV2 with TRBJ1-1; perhaps TRBD1 as D (6 bases). V was shortened by 6 bases and J by 4 bases, with 9 bases between the two germline ends. CDR3 size: 12 residues. Germline assignment: CDR1 SNHLY and CDR2 FYNNEI. CDR3 region: CASRNRVTEAFF. The CDR3 nucleotides read TGTGCCAGCAGAAACAGGGTCACTGAAGCTTTCTTT.

This chain connects TRBV5-1 to TRBJ2-2; D call uncertain. There are 13 residues in the CDR3. Germline V gene data show CDR1 as SGHRS and CDR2 as YFSETQ. V lost 1 base to trimming and J lost 3 bases, with 4 bases between them. The CDR3 protein is CASSLIDTGELFF. The CDR3 nucleotides read TGCGCCAGCAGCTTGATCGACACCGGGGAGCTGTTTTTT. Combining the CDR3 with reference TRBV5-1 and TRBJ2-2 gives the whole variable domain KAGVTQTPRYLIKTRGQQVTLSCSPISGHRSVSWYQQTPGQGLQFLFEYFSETQRNKGNFPGRFSGRQFSNSRSEMNVSTLELGDSALYLCASSLIDTGELFFGEGSRLTVL.